This T cell receptor beta chain was sequenced during a study of shared clonotypes between healthy human individuals (dated by TCRdb to 2018 to 2021). About the study as a whole: A couple of women and a few men aged 18 to 49 years were included in the cohort. For each donor, CD4 naive and CD4 memory were each run on three plates, CD8 naive on two plates, and CD8 memory on one plate. To estimate repertoire size and how much clonotype sharing occurs between individuals, the study deeply sequenced the blood TCR repertoires of several healthy adults. To increase sequencing depth and limit assay-specific biases, TCR repertoire library preparation and sequencing were carried out by different laboratories using diverse techniques. Each donor's leukapheresis produced roughly between roughly 0.9 and 8.9 billion PBMCs. The investigation overall reported the following: Even with the large sequencing depth, rarefaction of the sorted-subset datasets indicated that sequencing was incomplete. Based on pairwise subsampling, the degree of clonotype sharing among donors was expected to be affected by sequencing depth. Because the study included only a small number of donors, the genetic and exposure-history diversity represented was limited. Compared with non-shared clonotypes, the clonotypes found in all four sorted-subset donors had higher generation probabilities. Estimated clonotype richness was generally larger for naive than for memory subsets. Sharing across a handful of donors was observed for roughly 5.4% of naive CD4, less than 4% of naive CD8, 2% to 2.5% of memory CD4, and around 0.4% of memory CD8 clonotypes. Sampling was restricted to blood, and TCR repertoires in tissue are likely to differ from TCR repertoires in blood.

Using the deep immunoSEQ assay, multiplex PCR amplified TCR CDR3 regions from genomic DNA. Extracted genomic DNA from each cell subset was spread evenly across all wells of several immunoSEQ 96-well plates, with each plate serving as a replicate. Each replicate PCR for sorted subsets received about 210 ng genomic DNA, equal to roughly 29,000 T cell genomes. The purified libraries were quantified using a Qubit 3.0 fluorometer, sized with a Bioanalyzer 2100, and then quantified again using the KAPA Library Quantification kit. A separate single-read 150-cycle Illumina NextSeq 550 flow cell was used to sequence each immunoSEQ 96-well plate. The published analysis was carried out like this. Because only junctional sequences without quality scores were contained in the immunoSEQ output, filtering matching that applied to full-length reads could not be performed. To assign V/J genes and CDR3, sequences were annotated using PyIR, a Python wrapper for IgBLAST v1.9, with IMGT germline references. Any read was removed if the V/J assignment was weak (E-value above 1e-6), the CDR3 was missing, or the read contained stop codons, out-of-frame junctions, or ambiguous translated residues. V3J clonotypes were defined as sequences sharing an identical inferred V gene, J gene, and CDR3 amino acid sequence. The percentage overlap between two repertoires was calculated by dividing the number of shared unique clonotypes by the size of the smaller repertoire. Repertoire richness was assessed with RTK rarefaction, the Chao1 estimator, and Recon v2.1 estimates of unobserved clonotypes. For all TCRbeta clonotypes obtained by the gDNA method from several donors, generation probabilities were computed with OLGA. This is the immuneACCESS table as TCRdb keeps it, with only in-frame sequences that have V and J called. A part of the clones is gone; compared with another copy, unresolved V genes explain less than half, and the rest is unexplained. D and trimming come from the DNA, and the V and J calls and clone size come from that table. The sample profile shows approximately 2.3 million clones; more than 85% of them were found once. 0.35% to 0.45% of the sample is in the top ten clones.

Healthy HIV-negative adults with no recently reported acute infections or vaccinations were included as donors. Every donor was a Caucasian adult living in Nashville, Tennessee, USA. CD4+ T cells were enriched through magnetic negative selection, after which naive cells were positively selected on CD45RA and the remaining negative fraction served as the memory subset. Blood was obtained by leukapheresis, after which PBMCs were separated by Ficoll-Histopaque density gradient centrifugation and cryopreserved in liquid nitrogen vapor phase. Analytical flow cytometry was used to check the purity and quantity of each magnetically sorted T cell population. Genomic DNA was isolated from each sorted fraction and quantified by UV absorbance on a Nanodrop 2000c. Comments on this clone: What antigen it recognizes has not been identified. The record has no base qualities; no much larger clone is one base away.

Trimming costs V 3 bases and J 2 bases, and their ends lie 17 bases apart. CDR1 SGDLS and CDR2 YYNGEE are derived from the germline V gene. The CDR3 runs 16 residues from the cysteine to the phenylalanine. Of the read, only the CDR3 DNA is kept; its 48 bases are in frame from base 1. This sequence uses TRBV9 and TRBJ1-2; the D gene is perhaps TRBD1, from 5 matching bases. This receptor was obtained from a man aged 18 to 29 in good health. Some clones in this sample may be carry-over from other donors' samples. The sequencing sample was made of naive CD4+ T cells from PBMCs. The sample's cell subset or site label, decoded: CD45RA+ positively selected. The CDR3 has the sequence CASSAPGGRTNYGYTF. In nucleotide form, the sequence is TGTGCCAGCAGCGCCCCCGGGGGGAGGACCAACTATGGCTACACCTTC.